This T cell receptor (beta chain) was recorded in a study of memory CD4+ T cells and cytomegalovirus serostatus. Germline lookup yields CDR1 MDHEN and CDR2 SYDVKM. The CDR3 spans 13 residues. Trimming removed 2 bases at V and 4 bases at J, with 8 bases between. The sort gate was single viable CD3+CD4+CD8-CD45RO+ cells for memory CD4+ T cells. The protocol was immunoSEQ multiplex PCR, while the TCRdb copy is restricted to in-frame clones and leaves out a portion. The table lists tens of thousands of clones, roughly 72% of them singletons. The source material was memory CD4+ T cells from blood. The sequence derives from an adult in good health and CMV-seronegative. The V and J genes are TRBV28 and TRBJ1-1, with a weak D call TRBD1 (5 bases). CDR3 loop: CASSLVRGTEAFF. The CDR3 nucleotides are TGTGCCAGCAGTTTAGTGAGGGGCACTGAAGCTTTCTTT.